This T cell receptor (beta chain) was sequenced for a study of T cell responses to AZD1222 COVID-19 vaccine (dated by TCRdb to the early 2020s). Study-level background: A total of 230 to 250 trial participants underwent TCR sequencing, of whom roughly 210 received two doses of AZD1222 and roughly 25 received two doses of the MenACWY control vaccine. Trial participants were enrolled by age into 18-55, 56-69 and 70-plus year subgroups, with roughly 160, 29 and 62 TCR-sequenced participants respectively. General study outcomes and caveats: A significant rise in spike-specific TCR breadth and depth was observed after two AZD1222 doses relative to day 0 and relative to MenACWY recipients. Reportedly, almost half of the unique spike-specific TCRs recognized epitopes lying outside the regions that are mutated in the B.1.351 and B.1.1.7 variants. Only a handful of AZD1222 recipients were SARS-CoV-2 seropositive at baseline, limiting conclusions about previously exposed vaccinees. Participants were mostly white British and included more females than males, and it was suggested by the authors that clonal diversity may have been underestimated. In the small 56-69-year group, the increase in depth fell short of significance, most likely because of low power. The vaccine-associated CD4 TCRs covered the entire spike protein, and the dominant responses fell in regions 160-218 and 743-854. Because no day 14 peak-response samples were available, repertoires were characterized only after the peak T cell response.

The CDR3 regions of human TCRbeta chains were analyzed by immunosequencing. In the source study's methods: Repertoire TCRs were matched against a reference library of SARS-CoV-2-specific TCRs generated with the MIRA antigen-specificity platform. Breadth was defined as the fraction of unique TCRs that were SARS-CoV-2-associated. Depth was defined as the fraction of total T cells that were SARS-CoV-2-associated. Using the MIRA data, each spike-specific TCR was mapped to the spike region that the TCR reacts to and placed in a CD4 or CD8 class. Log10-transformed breadth and depth values were compared by one-way ANOVA with Sidak's multiple comparisons tests. Not all clones reach the TCRdb copy of this immuneACCESS table, which keeps in-frame sequences only. Checked studies attribute under half of the gap to unresolved V genes and leave the rest unexplained. D and trimming were read from the DNA, whereas the V and J calls and clone size are those reported in that table. The sample includes about 88,000 clones, with less than 95% observed a single time. Clones ranked in the top ten supply approximately 5% of the sample.

This clone was seen more than once but under ten times. This clone's antigen is unknown. Base qualities were left out, and no much larger clone turns up one base away. CDR3 length: 13 amino acids, cysteine to phenylalanine. Only the CDR3 part of the read is kept: 39 bases, read in frame from the first base. V is clipped by 0 bases and J by 5 bases, and the sequence between their germline boundaries is 7 bases long. As encoded in the germline V gene (reference sequence), CDR1 is LNHDA while CDR2 is SQIVND. This specimen's time point label, per the study, means: about 28 days (+/-7) after the second vaccine dose. Because spike-specific TCR depth and breadth did not differ between the two schedules, AZD1222 recipients who got a second dose at roughly 4 weeks were pooled with those who got a second dose at roughly 12 weeks. Vaccinee samples were obtained from the UK trials COV001 and COV002, which included a single-blind randomized controlled phase 2/3 trial of AZD1222 (ChAdOx1 nCoV-19) in healthy adults. For TCRbeta chain sequencing, PBMC samples were collected from trial participants at day 0 and at day 28 after the second dose.

This receptor chain uses TRBV19 and TRBJ1-1, with the D gene call left open. The starting material was peripheral blood, obtained 28 days after the second AZD1222 dose. The sequence was obtained from an adult who received the AZD1222 COVID-19 vaccine. The CDR3 here reads CASSIDWGTEAFF. The sequence in DNA is TGTGCCAGTAGTATAGATTGGGGTACTGAAGCTTTCTTT.